Listed here are 30 T cell receptor beta chains from one sample, sequenced in a study of regulatory T cells in long-lasting Graves disease. CDR3 regions were amplified by Arm-PCR using iRepertoire HTBI primers to build TCR beta libraries. TCRdb passed the multiplex PCR reads through MiXCR, listing each CDR3 protein once. Of fewer than 400,000 distinct CDR3 sequences in the sample, around 20% are singletons; the top ten hold under 25%. The sample's time point: persistent/refractory GD, antithyroid drugs over 5 years with positive TRAb. Isolated PBMC RNA provided the starting material for the TCR library. The starting material was peripheral blood mononuclear cells (PBMCs), obtained when the disease was refractory, from a patient treated with antithyroid drugs. Every receptor here comes from a female donor with Graves disease.

A note on this clonotype: Since a much larger clone is just one base distant, this may be a read error. The chain joins TRBV12-3 or TRBV12-4 to TRBJ1-6; 8 bases agree with TRBD1. TRBJ1-1 explains the end of the DNA better; the J call may be wrong. This CDR3 contains 12 residues. The CDR3 protein is CASTDDRGGAFF. The CDR3 coding sequence is TGTGCCAGCACCGACGACAGGGGTGGAGCTTTCTTT.

The chain employs TRBV19 and TRBJ2-5, with no clear D. The germline V gene encodes CDR1 LNHDA and CDR2 SQIVND (reference sequence). The CDR3 has 14 amino acids. Trimming took off 7 bases at V and 6 bases at J, with 18 bases between the two ends. The CDR3 DNA sequence: TGTGCCAGTACCCCTAGGCACTCGAGGAAGACCCAGTACTTC. As protein: CASTPRHSRKTQYF.

This clonotype has a handful of counts. The genes are TRBV19 and TRBJ1-2, with D perhaps matching TRBD1 (5 bases). The germline CDR1 and CDR2 sequences are LNHDA and SQIVND (reference sequence). The CDR3 runs 14 residues. The V end lost 4 bases, the J end lost 3 bases, and 12 bases lay between the germline ends. CDR3: CASSNTDTYYGYTF. CDR3 sequence (DNA): TGTGCCAGTAGTAATACGGACACCTACTATGGCTACACCTTC.

V and J are TRBV24-1 and TRBJ2-7; D unclear. Trimming left V 2 bases short and J 2 bases short, with 9 bases between. The CDR3 length is 14 residues. Germline V CDR1 and CDR2: KGHDR, SFDVKD. As DNA, the CDR3 is TGTGCCACCAGTGATTCTAGGGTCACCTACGAGCAGTACTTC. It encodes CATSDSRVTYEQYF.

This clonotype was seen a few times. The rearrangement uses TRBV20-1 and TRBJ1-5; D uncertain. V was clipped by 3 bases and J by 4 bases, with 13 bases between them. Germline CDR1 and CDR2: DFQATT and SNEGSKA (reference sequence). The CDR3 sequence is 14 residues long. The CDR3 loop reads CSARSGIENQPQHF. The CDR3 DNA reads as TGCAGTGCTAGGTCCGGGATAGAAAATCAGCCCCAGCATTTT.

This clonotype has a count of ten or more. The chain employs TRBV20-1 and TRBJ1-2; TRBD1 might be the D (5 bases). Deletions cut 0 bases from V and 8 bases from J, with 16 bases between. Germline lookup yields CDR1 DFQATT and CDR2 SNEGSKA (reference sequence). CDR3 length equals 14 residues. The CDR3 reads CSARDDGGRGGYTF. CDR3 in DNA: TGCAGTGCTAGAGATGACGGGGGACGGGGAGGCTACACCTTC.

This chain uses TRBV5-1 with TRBJ2-3; 7 bases fit TRBD2. The CDR3 extends over 15 amino acids. Germline assignment: CDR1 SGHRS and CDR2 YFSETQ. The V gene end was trimmed by 3 bases and the J gene end by 3 bases; junction bases not matched to a gene: 7. CDR3 in amino acids: CASSWGGGSTDTQYF. CDR3 nucleotide sequence: TGCGCCAGCAGCTGGGGAGGCGGGAGTACAGATACGCAGTATTTT.

On this clonotype: A much larger clone differs from this one at a single base, so this may be a read error. This chain links TRBV27 with TRBJ1-1, with D perhaps matching TRBD1 (5 bases). Germline V gene data show CDR1 as MNHEY and CDR2 as SMNVEV (reference sequence). This CDR3 has 15 amino acids. The CDR3 sequence: CAGRLLSGSHTEAFF. The CDR3 DNA reads TGTGCCGGCAGGCTCCTATCAGGGAGCCACACTGAAGCTTTCTTT.

This clonotype has just a few counts. CDR3: CASSIRQTNTEAFF. DNA for the CDR3: TGTGCCAGCAGCATCAGACAGACGAACACTGAAGCTTTCTTT. This rearrangement joins TRBV7-2 to TRBJ1-1; possible D gene TRBD1, 5 bases. CDR3 length equals 14 residues. Germline V CDR1 and CDR2: SGHTA, FQGNSA. Deletions cut 5 bases from V and 1 base from J, with 11 bases between.

This clonotype has only one observation. V gene TRBV7-2 combines with J gene TRBJ2-3, with a weak D call TRBD1 (5 bases). In germline, CDR1 is SGHTA, CDR2 FQGNSA. V was clipped by 5 bases and J by 2 bases, with 11 bases between them. The CDR3 length is 14 residues. Here the CDR3 reads CASSPGYNTDTQYF. The CDR3 bases are TGTGCCAGCAGCCCAGGGTACAACACAGATACGCAGTATTTT.

This clonotype has ten or more counts. The genes are TRBV2 and TRBJ2-7; D call uncertain. Germline loops: CDR1 SNHLY, CDR2 FYNNEI. This CDR3 region has 13 residues. The V end lost 3 bases, the J end lost 6 bases, and 12 bases lay between the germline ends. The CDR3 nucleotides are TGTGCCAGCAGTGATCCCACTCCTCGCGAGCAGTACTTC. Protein sequence: CASSDPTPREQYF.

This chain links TRBV7-9 with TRBJ2-7; D not resolved. V was shortened by 5 bases and J by 7 bases, with 18 bases between the two germline ends. Germline CDR1 and CDR2: SEHNR and FQNEAQ (reference sequence). The CDR3 runs 14 residues. CDR3 region: CASSPTLVAGEQYF. The CDR3 bases are TGTGCCAGCAGCCCTACTTTAGTGGCCGGTGAGCAGTACTTC.

This clonotype was seen ten or more times. The chain has TRBV11-2 and TRBJ2-7; tentatively, D is TRBD1 (5 bases). Trimming shortened V by 4 bases and J by 10 bases, and 17 bases separated the two germline ends. This CDR3 is 13 amino acids long. CDR1 is SGHAT and CDR2 is FQNNGV in the germline V gene. The DNA for the CDR3 is TGTGCCAGCAGCTCTACCGACAGAACTCGACAGTACTTC. It is translated as CASSSTDRTRQYF.

This clonotype has more than one count but fewer than ten. The chain is built from TRBV28 and TRBJ2-1; the match to TRBD2 covers 9 bases. V shed 9 bases and J 1 base; nucleotides not matched to a gene: 7. Germline CDR1 MDHEN, CDR2 SYDVKM. This CDR3 spans 15 amino acids. The CDR3 is CASFSGGESYNEQFF. CDR3 in DNA: TGTGCCAGTTTTAGCGGGGGCGAATCCTACAATGAGCAGTTCTTC.

This clonotype was picked up a small number of times. The V gene is TRBV6-1, the J gene TRBJ1-5; D not resolved. The CDR3 contains 19 residues. V was clipped by 2 bases and J by 2 bases, with 22 bases between them. Looked up from germline, CDR1 is MNHNS and CDR2 is SASEGT. The CDR3 sequence: CASSELGFLPGSGNQPQHF. The CDR3 region has the DNA TGTGCCAGCAGTGAACTGGGATTTCTACCAGGAAGTGGCAATCAGCCCCAGCATTTT.

This clonotype has a count of ten or more. The CDR3 loop is CASNRPGNSGNTIYF. In DNA, the CDR3 is TGTGCCAGCAACCGCCCGGGCAACTCTGGAAACACCATATATTTT. V usage is TRBV12-3 or TRBV12-4 and J usage is TRBJ1-3, with D unclear. The CDR3 contains 15 residues. With 7 bases removed from V and 0 bases from J, the gap between germline ends came to 13 bases.

This clonotype was recorded at least ten times. The CDR3 loop reads CASSPTGGPETQYF. The CDR3 DNA reads as TGTGCCAGCAGCCCGACGGGCGGACCAGAGACCCAGTACTTC. The J gene is TRBJ2-5, the V gene TRBV7-9; D is unresolved. CDR3 length: 14 residues. Per germline, CDR1 SEHNR and CDR2 FQNEAQ (reference sequence). The V gene lost 5 bases and the J gene lost 4 bases, with 14 bases spanning the gap.

This clonotype was found a few times. This rearrangement joins TRBV5-1 to TRBJ1-1; 7 bases align to TRBD1. Germline V gene data show CDR1 as SGHRS and CDR2 as YFSETQ. V dropped 0 bases and J dropped 7; count of bases not matched to a gene: 15. The CDR3 covers 17 residues. CDR3 amino acids: CASSLEPGQMVNFEAFF. Written as DNA, the CDR3 is TGCGCCAGCAGCTTGGAGCCGGGACAGATGGTGAACTTTGAAGCTTTCTTT.

The V and J genes are TRBV30 and TRBJ2-1; weak D call: TRBD2 (5 bases). The CDR3 covers 15 residues. Germline V CDR1 and CDR2: GTSNPN, SVGIG (reference sequence). Trimming cost V 2 bases and J 5 bases, with 16 bases left between them. The CDR3 region is CAWSFVSTGNNEQFF. The CDR3 nucleotides are TGTGCCTGGAGTTTCGTTAGTACGGGGAACAATGAGCAGTTCTTC.

The rearrangement joins TRBV19 to TRBJ2-7; D may match TRBD1 or TRBD2 (5 bases each). In germline, CDR1 is LNHDA, CDR2 SQIVND (reference sequence). Trimming took 9 bases from V and 3 from J, leaving 15 bases between them. This CDR3 spans 13 amino acids. The CDR3 coding sequence is TGTGCCAGCGCGGTCGGGGACCGCTACGAGCAGTACTTC. This translates into CASAVGDRYEQYF.

In the case of this clonotype: An end of the junction differs from the germline gene, which may be a read error. The genes are TRBV29-1 and TRBJ2-5; D may be TRBD2 (5 bases). The CDR3 spans 11 residues. Germline lookup yields CDR1 SQVTM and CDR2 ANQGSEA. In DNA form, the CDR3 reads TGCAGCGTTGATGTCGGAGGATTGCTGGACTTC. Protein product: CSVDVGGLLDF.

This clonotype was counted ten times or more. This chain uses TRBV7-2 with TRBJ2-6, with D possibly being TRBD1 (5 bases). Trimming left V 4 bases short and J 0 bases short, with 19 bases between. This CDR3 region has 19 residues. Looked up from germline, CDR1 is SGHTA and CDR2 is FQGNSA. The CDR3 coding sequence is TGTGCCAGCAGCTCCAGACAGATAGCACAGGTCTCTGGGGCCAACGTCCTGACTTTC. Protein sequence: CASSSRQIAQVSGANVLTF.

In its sample, this clonotype was seen many times. This chain links TRBV28 with TRBJ1-2; D gene unclear. The V end was cut by 4 bases, the J end by 4 bases, with 16 bases between. Per the germline V gene, CDR1 is MDHEN and CDR2 is SYDVKM. This CDR3 contains 15 residues. CDR3 protein: CASSSPAEDGYGYTF. In DNA form, the CDR3 reads TGTGCCAGCAGTTCCCCAGCAGAGGATGGCTATGGCTACACCTTC.

This chain connects TRBV9 to TRBJ2-7; perhaps TRBD2 as D (5 bases). CDR3 length: 16 amino acids. Trimming cost V 2 bases and J 3 bases, with 18 bases left between them. The germline gives CDR1 SGDLS, CDR2 YYNGEE. As DNA, the CDR3 is TGTGCCAGCAGCGTGGACGGCAATCCGGGGATCTACGAGCAGTACTTC. This sequence encodes CASSVDGNPGIYEQYF.

This clonotype was recorded many times. The chain combines TRBV28 with TRBJ1-5; 7 bases align to TRBD1. The junction had 2 bases not matched to a gene; V was cut back by 2 bases and J by 1 base. The germline CDR1 and CDR2 sequences are MDHEN and SYDVKM. This CDR3 is built from 15 residues. Here the CDR3 DNA reads TGTGCCAGCAGTTTACCCAGGGGGAGCAATCAGCCCCAGCATTTT. Its translation: CASSLPRGSNQPQHF.

This clonotype was detected a few times. V gene TRBV4-1 combines with J gene TRBJ2-2; 8 bases match TRBD1. With 3 bases clipped from V and 4 bases from J, the junction kept 7 bases outside the gene matches. The CDR3 has 16 amino acids. The germline gives CDR1 MGHRA, CDR2 YSYEKL. This chain's CDR3 is CASSQQGARGTGELFF. CDR3 bases: TGCGCCAGCAGCCAGCAGGGGGCGCGGGGCACCGGGGAGCTGTTTTTT.

Only a few counts were recorded for this clonotype. The chain couples TRBV13 to TRBJ2-6; D is unresolved. Germline V gene data show CDR1 as PRHDT and CDR2 as FYEKMQ (reference sequence). The CDR3 contains 14 residues. Trimming took 5 bases from V and 2 from J, leaving 7 bases between them. The CDR3 DNA follows: TGTGCCAGCAGCCCCCATGCTGGGGCCAACGTCCTGACTTTC. It specifies CASSPHAGANVLTF.

This clonotype was recorded many times. The V call is TRBV2, the J call TRBJ1-2; D perhaps matches TRBD1 (6 bases). Deletions cut 8 bases from V and 4 bases from J, with 23 bases between. Germline assignment: CDR1 SNHLY and CDR2 FYNNEI. The CDR3 is 16 residues long. The CDR3 DNA reads TGTGCCAGCTTCGTAGGACGGACAGCAGAGACCTATGGCTACACCTTC. Translated, it gives CASFVGRTAETYGYTF.

The chain couples TRBV20-1 to TRBJ2-7; 7 nucleotides align to TRBD1. V shed 2 bases and J 4 bases; nucleotides not matched to a gene: 8. This CDR3 comprises 14 residues. CDR1 and CDR2 (germline): DFQATT, SNEGSKA (reference sequence). The CDR3, as DNA: TGCAGTGCTAGATCCACAGGGGTTTCGTACGAGCAGTACTTC. Its protein product is CSARSTGVSYEQYF.

This clonotype was observed many times. This rearrangement joins TRBV11-2 to TRBJ2-7, with 10 bases aligning to TRBD2. The CDR3 consists of 16 residues. The V gene's germline CDR1 is SGHAT and CDR2 FQNNGV. The J segment lost 9 bases and the V segment lost 1 base, leaving 12 bases of the junction unmatched. In nucleotides, the CDR3 is TGTGCCAGCAGCTTAGCGGGGCTAGCGGGAGCGGCGGTGCAGTACTTC. It translates to CASSLAGLAGAAVQYF.